The 29 T cell receptor beta chains given below trace back to one sample, sequenced in a study of blood T cell repertoires in COVID-19. Method: immunoSEQ multiplex PCR; TCRdb's copy keeps in-frame clones and lacks some. The sample yields around 93,000 clones, less than 95% seen once. Specimen: peripheral blood. The receptors shown here come from a man in his late teens or twenties with COVID-19, enrolled during active disease.

The V gene is TRBV7-9, the J gene TRBJ2-3, with D tentatively TRBD2 (5 bases). This CDR3 comprises 11 residues. Germline V gene sequence: CDR1 SEHNR, CDR2 FQNEAQ (reference sequence). Trimming removed 11 bases from V and 4 bases from J, with 10 bases in between. In DNA form, the CDR3 reads TGTGCCCGCGGCGGGTCAGATACGCAGTATTTT. Its translation: CARGGSDTQYF.

The chain has TRBV6-5 and TRBJ2-5; TRBD1 aligns across 8 bases. CDR3 length equals 13 residues. The ends lost 6 bases at V and 1 base at J; junction bases unmatched: 1. CDR1 MNHEY and CDR2 SVGAGI come from the germline V gene. The CDR3 spells CASRTGGQETQYF. CDR3 in DNA: TGTGCCAGCAGAACAGGGGGCCAAGAGACCCAGTACTTC.

The DNA for the CDR3 is TGTGCCAGCAGTCCTCCGGCGGGAGGGCCAGGTGAGCAGTTCTTC. This sequence encodes CASSPPAGGPGEQFF. The chain combines TRBV27 with TRBJ2-1, with 9 nucleotides matching TRBD2. The CDR3 spans 15 residues. V was pared by 5 bases and J by 9 bases, with 11 bases of the junction left unmatched. Germline lookup yields CDR1 MNHEY and CDR2 SMNVEV (reference sequence).

The V gene is TRBV10-3, the J gene TRBJ2-7; TRBD2 matches 13 bases. With V trimmed by 4 bases and J by 7 bases, 10 bases remained unmatched. The CDR3 is made up of 16 amino acids. CDR1 is ENHRY, CDR2 SYGVKD, per germline. The CDR3 DNA reads TGTGCCATCAGTGTCATTGGACTAGCGGGAGATAAGGAGCAGTACTTC. This encodes CAISVIGLAGDKEQYF.

This chain joins TRBV20-1 and TRBJ1-2; no firm D call. Germline-derived CDR1 and CDR2 are DFQATT and SNEGSKA (reference sequence). The CDR3 length is 9 residues. V shed 5 bases and J shed 13 bases, with 11 bases lying between them. For the CDR3, the DNA is TGCAGTGCTGGGCATTTGGGCACCTTC. It yields the protein CSAGHLGTF.

V is TRBV12-3 or TRBV12-4 and J is TRBJ2-3; D remains unclear. Trimming took off 6 bases at V and 4 bases at J, with 11 bases between the two ends. This CDR3 spans 13 amino acids. The CDR3, as DNA: TGTGCCAGCAGACTTTGGCGGCCAGATACGCAGTATTTT. This codes for CASRLWRPDTQYF.

The chain links TRBV28 to TRBJ1-4; TRBD1 aligns across 12 bases. Losses at the gene ends were 7 bases for V and 3 bases for J; bases not matched to a gene: 3. In germline, CDR1 is MDHEN, CDR2 SYDVKM. This CDR3 contains 15 residues. The CDR3 loop reads CASKGQGAANEKLFF. The CDR3 nucleotides are TGTGCCAGCAAGGGACAGGGGGCGGCTAATGAAAAACTGTTTTTT.

The V and J genes are TRBV9 and TRBJ1-2, with 11 bases identical to TRBD1. The V gene end was trimmed by 4 bases and the J gene end by 5 bases; junction bases not matched to a gene: 10. CDR1 is SGDLS and CDR2 is YYNGEE in the germline V gene. The CDR3 runs 16 residues. In DNA, the CDR3 is TGTGCCAGCAGCTTCAAACGGACAGGGGGCGCTTATGGCTACACCTTC. The encoded protein is CASSFKRTGGAYGYTF.

This chain links TRBV9 with TRBJ2-2; 10 positions agree with TRBD1. CDR1 and CDR2 (germline): SGDLS, YYNGEE. Trimming at V came to 3 bases and at J to 7 bases, leaving 15 bases not matched to a gene. The CDR3 consists of 18 residues. The CDR3 region is CASSGTGFRTGGIGELFF. The CDR3 region has the DNA TGTGCCAGCAGCGGGACTGGTTTCCGGACAGGGGGAATCGGGGAGCTGTTTTTT.

The genes are TRBV18 and TRBJ1-3, with D possibly TRBD1 on 6 matching bases. Trimming took 1 base from V and 5 from J, leaving 9 bases between them. The germline V gene has CDR1 KGHSH and CDR2 LQKENI. The CDR3 contains 14 residues. Written as DNA, the CDR3 is TGTGCCAGCTCACCACAAGGGACACGAAACACCATATATTTT. Its translation is CASSPQGTRNTIYF.

The chain employs TRBV3-1 (or the pseudogene TRBV3-2) and TRBJ2-4; D remains ambiguous. The CDR3 is 12 amino acids. From germline, CDR1 is LGHDT and CDR2 YNNKEL (reference sequence). Between the trimmed V and J ends, which lost 1 base and 6 bases, there was a span of 4 bases. In nucleotides, the CDR3 is TGTGCCAGCAGCCAAGGCGCAAACATTCAGTACTTC. The encoded protein is CASSQGANIQYF.

This sequence joins TRBV18 and TRBJ2-7, with D perhaps TRBD2 (5 bases). CDR1 and CDR2 (germline): KGHSH, LQKENI. Deletions cut 1 base from V and 2 bases from J, with 12 bases between. The CDR3 contains 15 residues. CDR3 coding DNA: TGTGCCAGCTCACCACGGGGAGCAGGTACCTACGAGCAGTACTTC. Its protein is CASSPRGAGTYEQYF. Together with reference TRBV18 and TRBJ2-7, the CDR3 gives the full variable domain: NAGVMQNPRHLVRRRGQEARLRCSPMKGHSHVYWYRQLPEEGLKFMVYLQKENIIDESGMPKERFSAEFPKEGPSILRIQQVVRGDSAAYFCASSPRGAGTYEQYFGPGTRLTVT.

Only one count was recorded for this clone. V gene TRBV5-4 combines with J gene TRBJ2-5; 13 bases line up with TRBD2. The V gene's germline CDR1 is SGHNT and CDR2 YYREEE (reference sequence). Unmatched junction bases numbered 2, after V lost 4 bases and J lost 2 bases. This CDR3 spans 15 amino acids. The CDR3 sequence: CASSATSGRQETQYF. CDR3 sequence (DNA): TGTGCCAGCAGCGCGACTAGCGGGAGGCAAGAGACCCAGTACTTC.

This chain connects TRBV19 to TRBJ2-2; the D is unclear. The CDR3 totals 15 residues. The germline CDR1 and CDR2 sequences are LNHDA and SQIVND (reference sequence). V was shortened by 3 bases and J by 0 bases, with 8 bases between the two germline ends. Here the CDR3 reads CASSIQSANTGELFF. The CDR3 DNA reads as TGTGCCAGTAGTATTCAGAGCGCGAACACCGGGGAGCTGTTTTTT.

This clone has a handful of counts. CDR3 in DNA: TGTGCCAGCAGCCCTCGGACAGAAGGGAATCAGCCCCAGCATTTT. It encodes CASSPRTEGNQPQHF. The V call is TRBV27, the J call TRBJ1-5, with D maybe TRBD1 (6 bases). The CDR3 is 15 residues long. Per the germline V gene, CDR1 is MNHEY and CDR2 is SMNVEV (reference sequence). The ends were cut back, 6 bases at V and 4 bases at J, with 16 bases in the middle.

The chain has TRBV19 and TRBJ2-7; weak D call: TRBD1 (5 bases). The CDR3 has 15 residues. The germline CDR1 and CDR2 sequences are LNHDA and SQIVND (reference sequence). V gave up 8 bases and J gave up 4 bases, with 21 bases separating them. CDR3 protein: CASCLGHLPQYEQYF. The CDR3 DNA is TGTGCCAGTTGCCTCGGACACCTCCCCCAATACGAGCAGTACTTC. The whole variable domain, filled in from reference TRBV19 and TRBJ2-7, reads DGGITQSPKYLFRKEGQNVTLSCEQNLNHDAMYWYRQDPGQGLRLIYYSQIVNDFQKGDIAEGYSVSREKKESFPLTVTSAQKNPTAFYLCASCLGHLPQYEQYFGPGTRLTVT.

The J gene is TRBJ2-5, the V gene TRBV6-5, with D unclear. Germline values: CDR1 MNHEY, CDR2 SVGAGI. There are 15 residues in the CDR3. The ends were cut back, 2 bases at V and 3 bases at J, with 13 bases in the middle. The CDR3 DNA reads TGTGCCAGCAGTTACGGTCTGTGGAGTGAAGAGACCCAGTACTTC. Its translation: CASSYGLWSEETQYF.

This clone was observed a single time. The gene calls are TRBV11-2 and TRBJ1-6; D remains unclear. Germline CDR1 is SGHAT and CDR2 is FQNNGV. Between the trimmed V and J ends, which lost 3 bases and 9 bases, there was a span of 6 bases. The CDR3 covers 12 residues. The CDR3 here is CASSLNISPLHF. CDR3 coding DNA: TGTGCCAGCAGCTTGAACATTTCACCCCTCCACTTT. Full variable domain (remainder filled in from reference TRBV11-2 and TRBJ1-6): EAGVAQSPRYKIIEKRQSVAFWCNPISGHATLYWYQQILGQGPKLLIQFQNNGVVDDSQLPKDRFSAERLKGVDSTLKIQPAKLEDSAVYLCASSLNISPLHFGNGTRLTVT.

The chain combines TRBV10-3 with TRBJ1-1; weak D call: TRBD1 (6 bases). Germline V gene lookup returns CDR1 ENHRY and CDR2 SYGVKD. Trimming pared 6 bases from V and 5 bases from J, leaving 10 bases between. The CDR3 has 12 residues. The CDR3 region has the DNA TGTGCCATCAGCGGGACAACGACTGAAGCTTTCTTT. Protein product: CAISGTTTEAFF.

This chain joins TRBV7-9 and TRBJ2-4; D is perhaps TRBD1 (5 bases). The CDR3 is made up of 12 amino acids. The germline V gene encodes CDR1 SEHNR and CDR2 FQNEAQ (reference sequence). Trimming left V 2 bases short and J 6 bases short, with 5 bases between. The CDR3 DNA is TGTGCCAGCAGCTTAAGGGGAAACATTCAGTACTTC. It encodes CASSLRGNIQYF.

The rearrangement joins TRBV28 to TRBJ1-5; perhaps TRBD1 as D (5 bases). In germline, CDR1 is MDHEN, CDR2 SYDVKM. V was pared by 2 bases and J by 4 bases, with 18 bases between. CDR3 length equals 17 residues. The CDR3: CASSLAAGRAVNQPQHF. The CDR3 DNA reads TGTGCCAGCAGTTTAGCCGCCGGCAGGGCCGTTAATCAGCCCCAGCATTTT.

The chain recombines TRBV5-4 with TRBJ1-3, with D possibly TRBD1 on 5 matching bases. V was trimmed by 1 base and J by 6 bases, leaving 8 bases between them. CDR3 length: 13 residues. Germline lookup yields CDR1 SGHNT and CDR2 YYREEE (reference sequence). The CDR3, as DNA: TGTGCCAGCAGCTTGTTAGGGGTAAACACCATATATTTT. Translated, it gives CASSLLGVNTIYF.

The rearrangement uses TRBV15 and TRBJ2-3, with a weak D call TRBD2 (5 bases). The CDR3 has 14 residues. Deletions cut 5 bases from V and 2 bases from J, with 11 bases between. The germline CDR1 and CDR2 sequences are LNHNV and YYDKDF (reference sequence). The CDR3 loop reads CATSPGLYTDTQYF. In nucleotides, the CDR3 is TGTGCCACCAGCCCCGGACTTTACACAGATACGCAGTATTTT.

The rearrangement uses TRBV6-5 and TRBJ2-4, with TRBD2 matching over 7 bases. V lost 6 bases to trimming and J lost 9 bases; unmatched junction nucleotides: 5. The length of the CDR3 is 12 residues. Germline V CDR1 and CDR2: MNHEY, SVGAGI. The CDR3 here is CASSPGGSIQYF. CDR3 sequence (DNA): TGTGCCAGCAGCCCGGGGGGTAGCATTCAGTACTTC.

J is TRBJ2-7 and V is TRBV29-1; 9 nucleotides agree with TRBD2. The CDR3 is 14 residues long. Looked up from germline, CDR1 is SQVTM and CDR2 is ANQGSEA. The trim removed 4 bases at V and 2 bases at J, leaving 6 bases unmatched. The CDR3 bases are TGCAGCGTTGGGCGGACTAGCGAAACCTACGAGCAGTACTTC. Its translation: CSVGRTSETYEQYF.

Points on this clone: The germline gene is not matched at one end of the junction; a read error may be the cause. This rearrangement joins TRBV7-7 to TRBJ2-5, with 15 bases fitting TRBD2. CDR1 SSHAT and CDR2 FNYEAQ come from the germline V gene (reference sequence). The CDR3 totals 18 residues. The DNA for the CDR3 is TGTGCTAGCAGCCGCGGACTAGCGGGAGGGACGGAGAGAGAGACCCAGTACTTC. The encoded protein is CASSRGLAGGTERETQYF.

The chain combines TRBV29-1 with TRBJ2-1; D may be TRBD2 (6 bases). Germline CDR1 and CDR2: SQVTM and ANQGSEA. Trimming stripped 2 bases from V and 1 base from J, with 9 bases between. The CDR3 is 14 residues long. CDR3 loop: CSVELAGSYNEQFF. The CDR3 DNA reads TGCAGCGTTGAACTCGCGGGGTCCTACAATGAGCAGTTCTTC.

Notes on this clone: One end of the junction varies from germline; a read error may be responsible. The chain joins TRBV4-1 to TRBJ1-4; 10 bases fit TRBD1. Germline V gene lookup returns CDR1 MGHRA and CDR2 YSYEKL. The CDR3 contains 18 residues. CDR3 loop: CATHPGTGVSKANEKLLF. CDR3 nucleotide sequence: TGCGCCACCCATCCCGGGACAGGGGTATCCAAGGCTAATGAAAAACTGCTTTTT.

The chain couples TRBV6-5 to TRBJ2-1; TRBD1 matches at 7 bases. This CDR3 has 14 amino acids. V shed 6 bases and J 9 bases; nucleotides not matched to a gene: 11. Germline values: CDR1 MNHEY, CDR2 SVGAGI. The CDR3 nucleotides are TGTGCCAGCAGAGAGCGACAGGGCGGCGCTGAGCAGTTCTTC. It specifies CASRERQGGAEQFF.